A selection of T cell receptor beta chains follows, all from one sample in a study of blood T cell repertoires in COVID-19. Clones were read by immunoSEQ multiplex PCR, and TCRdb kept only the in-frame ones, dropping some. The sample has 280,000 or so clones; roughly 85% are singletons. The sample consisted of peripheral blood. The source is a human donor in a cohort sampled during active COVID-19. The CDR3 runs from the conserved cysteine through the conserved F or W. The D gene is left open where the match is weak. Clone sizes are given selectively: once, few, many, or a class where the clone is expanded.

-,TRBJ1-2,-,TRBV5-1,CASSLGNAGDGYTF,TGCGCCAGCAGCTTGGGAAACGCAGGGGATGGCTACACCTTC
TRBD1,TRBJ1-1,few,TRBV7-9,CASTPDLGQGARATEAFF,TGTGCCAGCACCCCGGATTTGGGGCAGGGGGCGAGAGCCACTGAAGCTTTCTTT
-,TRBJ2-3,-,TRBV4-1,CASSQEGLSPDTQYF,TGCGCCAGCAGCCAAGAGGGACTCAGCCCAGATACGCAGTATTTT
TRBD1,TRBJ1-1,-,TRBV5-1,CASSYRGMNTEAFF,TGCGCCAGCAGTTACAGGGGGATGAACACTGAAGCTTTCTTT
-,TRBJ2-1,once,TRBV25-1,CASSDWGAGAGNEQFF,TGTGCCAGCAGTGACTGGGGGGCGGGGGCAGGGAATGAGCAGTTCTTC
-,TRBJ1-2,-,TRBV18,CASSLGIGGSGGGYTF,TGTGCCAGCTCCCTCGGGATAGGTGGCAGTGGAGGTGGCTACACCTTC
TRBD1,TRBJ1-1,-,TRBV28,CASSLRGRAEAFF,TGTGCCAGCAGTTTGAGGGGGCGCGCTGAAGCTTTCTTT
TRBD2,TRBJ2-3,-,TRBV27,CASSPGLAPTDTQYF,TGTGCCAGCAGTCCCGGACTAGCCCCCACAGATACGCAGTATTTT
TRBD2,TRBJ2-2,-,TRBV5-1,CASSWEGRRAPGELFF,TGCGCCAGCAGCTGGGAGGGTCGCCGGGCGCCCGGGGAGCTGTTTTTT
-,TRBJ2-5,-,TRBV6-5,CASSPGSAETQYF,TGTGCCAGCAGTCCAGGCTCGGCGGAGACCCAGTACTTC
TRBD1,TRBJ2-4,-,TRBV7-9,CASSKTGKNIQYF,TGTGCCAGCAGCAAGACAGGGAAAAACATTCAGTACTTC
TRBD2,TRBJ2-1,-,TRBV4-3,CASSQASTSWQFF,TGCGCCAGCAGCCAAGCGTCGACTAGCTGGCAGTTCTTC
-,TRBJ1-6,-,TRBV28,CASSLGQKNSPLHF,TGTGCCAGCAGTTTAGGACAGAAGAACTCACCCCTCCACTTT
TRBD2,TRBJ2-1,-,TRBV12-5,CASGSDREGNEQFF,TGTGCTAGTGGTTCGGATAGGGAGGGCAATGAGCAGTTCTTC
-,TRBJ1-3,-,TRBV3-1/TRBV3-2,CASSQAGSGNTIYF,TGTGCCAGCAGCCAAGCAGGTTCTGGAAACACCATATATTTT
-,TRBJ2-7,-,TRBV18,CASSRGALIYEQYF,TGTGCCAGCTCACGGGGAGCTTTAATCTACGAGCAGTACTTC
-,TRBJ2-5,-,TRBV9,CASSVDGGYQETQYF,TGTGCCAGCAGCGTAGATGGGGGGTACCAGGAGACCCAGTACTTC
-,TRBJ1-6,-,TRBV3-1/TRBV3-2,CASSSASTYNSPLHF,TGTGCCAGCTCTTCAGCGTCGACCTATAATTCACCCCTCCACTTT
TRBD1,TRBJ1-6,-,TRBV2,CASNKGQGSSPLHF,TGTGCCAGCAACAAGGGACAGGGAAGTTCACCCCTCCACTTT
-,TRBJ1-1,-,TRBV11-2,CASSPGRGGDTEAFF,TGTGCCAGCAGCCCAGGAAGAGGAGGGGACACTGAAGCTTTCTTT
-,TRBJ2-1,few,TRBV6-6,CASSYFDEQFF,TGTGCCAGCAGTTATTTCGATGAGCAGTTCTTC
-,TRBJ2-2,few,TRBV4-3,CASSQVTDSTNTGELFF,TGCGCCAGCAGCCAAGTGACGGACAGTACGAACACCGGGGAGCTGTTTTTT
-,TRBJ1-4,-,TRBV29-1,CSVGEVGSTNEKLFF,TGCAGCGTTGGGGAGGTAGGATCAACTAATGAAAAACTGTTTTTT
-,TRBJ2-7,few,TRBV4-2,CASSQEWSSSYEQYF,TGTGCCAGCAGCCAAGAGTGGTCTAGCTCCTACGAGCAGTACTTC
-,TRBJ2-7,once,TRBV24-1,CATSDLNTGKQYF,TGTGCCACCAGTGACCTTAATACCGGTAAGCAGTACTTC
-,TRBJ1-3,-,TRBV23-1,CASTQTLAGDSGNTIYF,TGCGCCAGCACCCAAACTCTAGCAGGGGACTCTGGAAACACCATATATTTT
-,TRBJ1-2,-,TRBV12-3/TRBV12-4,CASSNREGRGYTF,TGTGCCAGCAGTAACCGGGAGGGACGTGGCTACACCTTC
-,TRBJ2-1,-,TRBV24-1,CATSDLKVGTVVLGEQFF,TGTGCCACCAGTGATTTAAAGGTTGGGACTGTTGTTCTTGGTGAGCAGTTCTTC
TRBD1,TRBJ1-3,-,TRBV25-1,CASSPGQASGNTIYF,TGTGCCAGCAGTCCCGGACAGGCCTCTGGAAACACCATATATTTT
-,TRBJ1-1,few,TRBV5-4,CASGDRQGTEAFF,TGTGCCTCTGGGGATCGGCAGGGGACTGAAGCTTTCTTT
TRBD2,TRBJ2-1,-,TRBV5-4,CASSPRLAGVGRVEQFF,TGTGCCAGCAGCCCCCGACTAGCGGGAGTTGGCCGGGTTGAGCAGTTCTTC
TRBD1,TRBJ1-2,few,TRBV19,CASGTGGYTF,TGTGCCAGTGGGACAGGGGGCTACACCTTC